The entry below describes one T cell receptor beta chain. The antigen this receptor binds is unknown. The input lacks base qualities; no much larger clone sits a single base away. This specimen comes from a study of blood T cell repertoires in COVID-19 (dated by TCRdb to the early 2020s). For the wider study: The collaborator samples originated in the United States, Italy and Spain and spanned the acute and convalescent phases of COVID-19. The repertoires were released in a freely available public database meant as a resource for research on the immune response to SARS-CoV-2. Where available, HLA class I and class II types were taken from metadata supplied by the sample provider and were not determined by assay-based typing. The material from the prospective study consisted of cDNA or gDNA derived from T cells, B-cell-depleted T cells, or PBMCs. Deeply sampled blood TCRbeta repertoires from subjects exposed to, actively infected with, or recovered from COVID-19 were included in the dataset. Samples were obtained from the ongoing ImmuneRACE study (first 160 participants) and from some 1,300 subjects provided by 6 global collaborators. A de-identified subject ID, COVID-19 status, age in years and sex were almost always included in the sample metadata.

TCRbeta CDR3 regions were amplified from genomic DNA using the immunoSEQ Assay, a bias-controlled multiplex PCR. The authors' analysis ran thus. The number of nucleated cells in each sample was estimated by amplification of reference gene primers within the assay. To quantify the absolute abundance of each unique TCRbeta CDR3 rearrangement, sequence reads were collapsed and filtered. For each sample, productive Simpson clonality was calculated as the square root of Simpson's diversity index over productive rearrangements. As stored in TCRdb, this immuneACCESS dataset retains in-frame rearrangements with V and J assigned. A fraction of the clones does not appear; measured against another copy, unresolved V genes explain less than half of the discrepancy, and the remainder lacks a known reason. The DNA was the basis for D and trimming; V, J and clone size are from that table. A total of approximately 360,000 clones appear in this sample, around four fifths of them only once. The ten largest clones capture approximately 4.7% of the sample.

V is pared back by 2 bases and J by 8 bases, with 17 bases lying between the germline termini. The CDR3 contains 15 residues, cysteine and phenylalanine counted. Of all the DNA, just the CDR3 is kept, 45 bases in frame from base 1. CDR1 and CDR2, per the germline V gene, are SGDLS and YYNGEE. Participants in the prospective study were enrolled through a virtual design, were aged about 18 to 100 years, and lived in roughly 24 United States geographic areas. Cohort assignment in the prospective study relied on participant-reported clinical history from a screening survey and a study questionnaire. ImmuneRACE Cohort 3 recovered participants were defined by two consecutive negative NP/OP PCR tests, healthcare professional clearance, or symptom resolution. In the prospective study, mobile phlebotomists collected whole blood, serum and a nasopharyngeal or oropharyngeal swab from each participant. Participants in the prospective study had the option to provide additional blood draws and questionnaires over a 2-month period. Before DNA extraction, prospective study blood samples were shipped either frozen or at room temperature.

Here is what the overall study found, with its caveats: How much clinical and demographic metadata was included differed by source and by participant, and the metadata was provided uncurated.

Sequenced material: PBMCs or T cells enriched from blood (not recorded which). The sequence links TRBV9 to TRBJ2-1, with a tentative D gene TRBD2 over 7 matching bases. The receptor comes from a woman aged 50 to 65 who had recovered from COVID-19. CDR3 reads: CASSVQWGGRDEQFF. The sequenced DNA: TGTGCCAGCAGCGTTCAGTGGGGGGGCCGGGATGAGCAGTTCTTC.